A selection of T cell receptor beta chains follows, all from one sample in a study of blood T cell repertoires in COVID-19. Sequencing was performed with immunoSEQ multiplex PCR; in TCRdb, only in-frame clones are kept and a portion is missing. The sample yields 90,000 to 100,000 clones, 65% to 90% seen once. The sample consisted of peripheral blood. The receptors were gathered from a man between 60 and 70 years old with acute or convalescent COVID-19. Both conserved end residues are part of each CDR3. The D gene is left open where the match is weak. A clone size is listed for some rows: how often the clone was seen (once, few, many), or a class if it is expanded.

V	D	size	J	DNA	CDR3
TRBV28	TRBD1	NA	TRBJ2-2	TGTGCCAGCAGCCGTGACAGGGTCAGCGGGGAGCTGTTTTTT	CASSRDRVSGELFF
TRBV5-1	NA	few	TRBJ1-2	TGCGCCAGCAGTTTGGGACGGGAAAACTATGGCTACACCTTC	CASSLGRENYGYTF
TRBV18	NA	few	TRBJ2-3	TGTGCCAGCTCACCATCAGGGATCACAGATACGCAGTATTTT	CASSPSGITDTQYF
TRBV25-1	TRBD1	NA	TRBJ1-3	TGTGCCAGCAGTGAACTTGGGACAGTTGGAAACACCATATATTTT	CASSELGTVGNTIYF
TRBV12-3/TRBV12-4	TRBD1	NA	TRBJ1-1	TGTGCCAGCAGTAGGACAGGTAGCACTGAAGCTTTCTTT	CASSRTGSTEAFF
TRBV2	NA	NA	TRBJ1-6	TGTGCCAGCAGTGTCACCAGGGGAGATTCACCCCTCCACTTT	CASSVTRGDSPLHF
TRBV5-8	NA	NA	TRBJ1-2	TGTGCCAGCAGCTCGCCATCGGGGATCTATGGCTACACCTTC	CASSSPSGIYGYTF
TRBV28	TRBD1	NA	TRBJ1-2	TGTGCCAGCAGTTTAAGGCTGGGACAGGGAGATGGTTGGGGTCGCTACACCTTC	CASSLRLGQGDGWGRYTF
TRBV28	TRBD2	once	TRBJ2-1	TGTGCCAGCAGTTCTCGGACTAGCGGGGGTTCTGCCTACAATGAGCAGTTCTTC	CASSSRTSGGSAYNEQFF
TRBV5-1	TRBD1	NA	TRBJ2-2	TGCGCCAGCACCGGGACAGTTAACACCGGGGAGCTGTTTTTT	CASTGTVNTGELFF
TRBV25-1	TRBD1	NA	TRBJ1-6	TGTGCCAGCAGTTCCCGGGACAGGGGGAATTCACCCCTCCACTTT	CASSSRDRGNSPLHF
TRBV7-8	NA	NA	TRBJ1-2	TGTGCCAGCAGCCCTCGGGGGGCTGGCTACACCTTC	CASSPRGAGYTF
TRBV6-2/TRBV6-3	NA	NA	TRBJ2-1	TGTGCCAGCAGTTTGGGCGGGGTAGGTTACAATGAGCAGTTCTTC	CASSLGGVGYNEQFF
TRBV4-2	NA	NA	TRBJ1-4	TGTGCCAGCAGCCAAGCTCACGGGGGGTACGAAAAACTGTTTTTT	CASSQAHGGYEKLFF
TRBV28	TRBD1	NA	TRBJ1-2	TGTGCCAGCAGTTTATCGCAGGGGGCCGACTATGGCTACACCTTC	CASSLSQGADYGYTF
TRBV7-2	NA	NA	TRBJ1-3	TGTGCCAGCAGCCCCCAGGCGCCAGGTGGAAACACCATATATTTT	CASSPQAPGGNTIYF
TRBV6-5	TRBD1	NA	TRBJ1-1	TGTGCCAGCGACAGGGGTGGTGAAACTGAAGCTTTCTTT	CASDRGGETEAFF
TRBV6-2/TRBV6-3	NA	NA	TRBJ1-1	TGTGCCAGCAGTTACCCCAGTGGGGCCATGAACACTGAAGCTTTCTTT	CASSYPSGAMNTEAFF
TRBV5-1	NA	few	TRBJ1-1	TGCGCCAGCAGGTTGCAGGATAAGAACACTGAAGCTTTCTTT	CASRLQDKNTEAFF
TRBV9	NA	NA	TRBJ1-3	TGTGCCAGCGGGGAGGGCTTGCTCTCTGGAAACACCATATATTTT	CASGEGLLSGNTIYF
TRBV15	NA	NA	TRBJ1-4	TGTGCCACCAGCAGACAGAACACTAATGAAAAACTGTTTTTT	CATSRQNTNEKLFF
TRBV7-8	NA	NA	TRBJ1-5	TGTGCCAGCTCCCCCCGGGGGAATCAGCCCCAGCATTTT	CASSPRGNQPQHF
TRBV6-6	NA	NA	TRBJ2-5	TGTGCCAGCAGTCCCTCGGGTCTGCGGGGCGACCAAGAGACCCAGTACTTC	CASSPSGLRGDQETQYF
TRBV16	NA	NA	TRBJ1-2	TGTGCCAGCAGCCAATCGGGCCGGTGGGGCAGCTATGGCTACACCTTC	CASSQSGRWGSYGYTF
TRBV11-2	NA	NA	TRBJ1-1	TGTGCCAGCAGCTTAACGCTCAGAACTGAAGCTTTCTTT	CASSLTLRTEAFF
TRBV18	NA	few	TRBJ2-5	TGTGCCAGCTCACCTACTGTACAAGAGACCCAGTACTTC	CASSPTVQETQYF
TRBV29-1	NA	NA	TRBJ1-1	TGCAGCGTAGGAGGCAACAAAGGGTTAGTGGCTTTCTTT	CSVGGNKGLVAFF
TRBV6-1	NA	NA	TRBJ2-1	TGTGCCAGCAGTGAGCCAGGAGGGGCGAATGTCGCGCAGTTCTTC	CASSEPGGANVAQFF
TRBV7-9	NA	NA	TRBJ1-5	TGTGCCAGCAGCCCGTCAGGGGACAGCAATCAGCCCCAGCATTTT	CASSPSGDSNQPQHF
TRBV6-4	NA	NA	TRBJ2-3	TGTGCCAGCCCGACTAAGCGTAAGACAGATACGCAGTATTTT	CASPTKRKTDTQYF
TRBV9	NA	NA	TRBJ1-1	TGTGCCAGCAGCGTTTCCATGAACACTGAAGCTTTCTTT	CASSVSMNTEAFF
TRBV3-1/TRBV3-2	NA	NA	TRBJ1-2	TGTGCCAGCAGCCAAGGACTGGGTCAGTTTTCGGGCTACACCTTC	CASSQGLGQFSGYTF
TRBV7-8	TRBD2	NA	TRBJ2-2	TGTGCCAGCAGGGGGGCGGGGGGCACCGGGGAGCTGTTTTTT	CASRGAGGTGELFF
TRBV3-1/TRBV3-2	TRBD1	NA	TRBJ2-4	TGTGCCAGCAGCCACTATGGACAGGGCGAGTCCAAAAACATTCAGTACTTC	CASSHYGQGESKNIQYF
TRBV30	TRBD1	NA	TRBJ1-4	TGTGCCTGGAAGGAGTGGACAGGGGAAGAAAAACTGTTTTTT	CAWKEWTGEEKLFF
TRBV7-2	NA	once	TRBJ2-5	TGTGCCAGCAGCTCAGGGAGGGGGAGCCAAGAGACCCAGTACTTC	CASSSGRGSQETQYF
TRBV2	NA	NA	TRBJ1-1	TGTGCCAGCAGTGGAACAGGAGTGGTACCTGAAGCTTTCTTT	CASSGTGVVPEAFF
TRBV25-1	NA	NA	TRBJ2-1	TGTGCCAGCAGTGAACCCGACAGGAGCAATGAGCAGTTCTTC	CASSEPDRSNEQFF
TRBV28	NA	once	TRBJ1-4	TGTGCCAGCAGTTTATTTCGGAGCAGAAATGAAAAACTGTTTTTT	CASSLFRSRNEKLFF
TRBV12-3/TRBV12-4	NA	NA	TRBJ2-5	TGTGCCAGCAGTTCCCGGGACCAAGAGACCCAGTACTTC	CASSSRDQETQYF
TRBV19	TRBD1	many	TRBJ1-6	TGTGCCAGTAGTCCGGGACAGGGTTATTCACCCCTCCACTTT	CASSPGQGYSPLHF
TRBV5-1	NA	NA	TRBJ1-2	TGCGCCAGCAGCTCGCGGGTGAAGGGAACTAACTATGGCTACACCTTC	CASSSRVKGTNYGYTF
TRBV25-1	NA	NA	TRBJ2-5	TGTGCCAGTAACACAGGGTCACAAGAGACCCAGTACTTC	CASNTGSQETQYF
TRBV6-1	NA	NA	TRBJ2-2	TGTGCCACTAAAGGGGGGGGCTCGAACACCGGGGAGCTGTTTTTT	CATKGGGSNTGELFF
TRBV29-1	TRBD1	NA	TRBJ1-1	TGCAGCGCCTTGGACAGGACTGAAGCTTTCTTT	CSALDRTEAFF
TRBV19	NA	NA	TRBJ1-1	TGTGCCAGTAGTATGGAGGGGCAAGGCACTGAAGCTTTCTTT	CASSMEGQGTEAFF
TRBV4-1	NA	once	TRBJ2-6	TGCGCCAGCAGCCAAAATTCCGACAGCTCTGGGGCCAACGTCCTGACTTTC	CASSQNSDSSGANVLTF
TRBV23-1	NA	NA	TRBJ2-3	TGCGCCAGCAGTCGAGCCCCCACTCCAGATACGCAGTATTTT	CASSRAPTPDTQYF
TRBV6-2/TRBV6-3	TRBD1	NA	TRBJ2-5	TGTGCCAGCAGCCCGACAGGGGACGGAGAGACCCAGTACTTC	CASSPTGDGETQYF
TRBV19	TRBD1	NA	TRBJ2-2	TGTGCCAGTAGGAACAGGGGGCTGGGCACCGGGGAGCTGTTTTTT	CASRNRGLGTGELFF
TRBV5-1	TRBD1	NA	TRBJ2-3	TGCGCCAGCTCCCCAGGGGGCCGTAATACGCAGTATTTT	CASSPGGRNTQYF